This T cell receptor beta chain originates from a study of blood T cells in healthy people across ages. This CDR3 region has 14 residues. J gave up 8 bases and V 0 bases, and 7 bases lay outside the gene matches. Looked up from germline, CDR1 is SGHDT and CDR2 is YYEEEE. This clonotype was detected once. The authors ran a second PCR of about 6 to 11 cycles using a sample-barcoded 5' primer and a J-beta primer mix. TCRdb reanalysed the 5' RACE reads using MiXCR and keeps one entry per CDR3 protein. Of more than 800,000 distinct CDR3 sequences in the sample, more than 25% were seen once. Sequenced: blood. V usage is TRBV5-6 and J usage is TRBJ2-7, with 8 bases that match TRBD2. This TCR came from an elderly woman in good health. CDR3 residues: CASSLGLARAKQYF. The CDR3 bases are TGTGCCAGCAGCTTGGGACTAGCGAGGGCTAAGCAGTACTTC.